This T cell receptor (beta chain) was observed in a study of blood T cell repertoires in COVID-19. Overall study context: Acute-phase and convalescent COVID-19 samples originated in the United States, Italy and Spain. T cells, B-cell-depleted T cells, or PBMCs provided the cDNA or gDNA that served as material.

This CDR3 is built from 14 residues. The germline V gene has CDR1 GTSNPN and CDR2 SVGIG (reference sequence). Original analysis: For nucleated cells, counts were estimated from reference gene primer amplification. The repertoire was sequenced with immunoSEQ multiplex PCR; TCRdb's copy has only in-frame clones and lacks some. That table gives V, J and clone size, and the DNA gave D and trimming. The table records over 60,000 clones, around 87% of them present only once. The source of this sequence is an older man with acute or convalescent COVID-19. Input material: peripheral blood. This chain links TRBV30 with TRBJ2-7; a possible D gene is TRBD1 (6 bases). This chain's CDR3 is CAGFTGTYKYEQYF. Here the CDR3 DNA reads TGTGCGGGGTTCACCGGGACATATAAATACGAGCAGTACTTC.